This T cell receptor (beta chain) came from a study of post-analysis software for immune sequencing data. Details on this clonotype: What it binds is not known.

Germline V gene sequence: CDR1 LNHDA, CDR2 SQIVND (reference sequence). This CDR3 is built from 12 residues. The ends lost 10 bases at V and 3 bases at J; junction bases unmatched: 6. Carried by the TCR beta cDNA libraries were unique molecular identifiers. Approximately 450,000 cDNA molecules were recovered from an input of 1 to 10 million T cells. Each CDR3 protein gets one entry after TCRdb re-called the PCR reads with MiXCR. The data show some 190,000 distinct CDR3 sequences, 25% to 30% seen once. Study-level results: Patients had higher frequencies than controls of about 5 TRBV segments, including TRBV5-6, TRBV5-1 and TRBV20-1. Those samples that were prepared in the same batch co-clustered strongly by F measure. Those with multiple sclerosis, the patient group, showed significantly lower normalized Chao1 diversity than controls.

The sample taken for sequencing was blood. This TCR was recovered from a girl aged 2 to 17 with multiple sclerosis. The genes are TRBV19 and TRBJ2-7; TRBD1 aligns across 7 bases. The CDR3 spells CATRDRIYEQYF. CDR3 nucleotide sequence: TGTGCCACCCGGGACAGAATCTACGAGCAGTACTTC. The variable domain in full, completed from reference TRBV19 and TRBJ2-7, reads DGGITQSPKYLFRKEGQNVTLSCEQNLNHDAMYWYRQDPGQGLRLIYYSQIVNDFQKGDIAEGYSVSREKKESFPLTVTSAQKNPTAFYLCATRDRIYEQYFGPGTRLTVT.